This T cell receptor beta chain emerged from a study of blood T cell repertoires in COVID-19. The overall study: Samples came from the United States, Italy and Spain, spanning acute and convalescent COVID-19.

Authors' processing steps: Amplified reference gene primers provided the basis for estimating nucleated cell counts. Sequenced by immunoSEQ multiplex PCR; TCRdb stores in-frame clones only, minus some. V, J and clone size are taken as reported in that table, and D and trimming were inferred from the DNA itself. The table includes roughly 140,000 clones, 76% detected once. The table lists this clone with a count of one. The receptor was isolated from a woman of 80 years or more with acute or convalescent COVID-19. The sample consisted of peripheral blood.

CDR3 nucleotide sequence: TGCGCCAGCAGCTACCGGACTAGCGGGGGCACAGATACGCAGTATTTT. As protein: CASSYRTSGGTDTQYF. The chain combines TRBV5-1 with TRBJ2-3; 12 nucleotides agree with TRBD2. After removal of 3 bases from V and 1 base from J, the junction contained 3 bases not matched to a gene. The V gene's germline CDR1 is SGHRS and CDR2 YFSETQ. CDR3 length: 16 residues. The entire variable domain, with the rest obtained from reference TRBV5-1 and TRBJ2-3, is as follows: KAGVTQTPRYLIKTRGQQVTLSCSPISGHRSVSWYQQTPGQGLQFLFEYFSETQRNKGNFPGRFSGRQFSNSRSEMNVSTLELGDSALYLCASSYRTSGGTDTQYFGPGTRLTVL.